The 12 T cell receptor beta chains reported below all come from one sample, sequenced in a study of beta chain features in type 1 diabetes. Study results and caveats: TCRB CDR3 length was moderately but significantly reduced in all four CD4+ subsets of Type 1 diabetes patients.

Of the isolated RNA, all was reverse transcribed, and so the sequenced material was expressed TCRB transcripts. Some clones are missing from TCRdb's copy, which holds only in-frame ones; the method was immunoSEQ multiplex PCR. The repertoire holds about 280,000 clones, with approximately 16% as singletons. These receptors' antigens are unknown. Sequenced material: naive CD4+ T cells from blood. Receptors originate from a man younger than 30 with type 1 diabetes.

This clone has a handful of counts. CDR3 residues: CAISSVGTQQYF. The CDR3 DNA follows: TGTGCCATCAGTTCAGTCGGGACACAGCAGTACTTC. The chain couples TRBV10-3 to TRBJ2-7; possibly TRBD1 for D (6 bases). There are 12 residues in the CDR3. The germline V and J ends were trimmed by 5 bases and 8 bases, with 13 bases remaining between them. In germline, CDR1 is ENHRY, CDR2 SYGVKD.

In this sample, this clone turned up a few times. The chain is built from TRBV28 and TRBJ1-2; 7 nucleotides line up with TRBD1. The CDR3 runs 13 residues. Trimming took 5 bases from V and 6 from J; bases not matched to a gene: 6. From germline, CDR1 is MDHEN and CDR2 SYDVKM. Here the CDR3 DNA reads TGTGCCAGCAGTCCTAGGGGGCTGGATGGCTACACCTTC. Translation gives CASSPRGLDGYTF.

The rearrangement uses TRBV28 and TRBJ2-5; 7 bases line up with TRBD2. Losses at the gene ends were 4 bases for V and 1 base for J; bases not matched to a gene: 3. The CDR3 is made up of 14 amino acids. Germline CDR1 MDHEN, CDR2 SYDVKM. The CDR3 loop is CASSSPSGQETQYF. In nucleotides, the CDR3 is TGTGCCAGCAGTTCCCCTAGCGGCCAAGAGACCCAGTACTTC. Complete variable domain (other parts from reference TRBV28 and TRBJ2-5): DVKVTQSSRYLVKRTGEKVFLECVQDMDHENMFWYRQDPGLGLRLIYFSYDVKMKEKGDIPEGYSVSREKKERFSLILESASTNQTSMYLCASSSPSGQETQYFGPGTRLLVL.

This clone has only a few counts. The J gene is TRBJ2-2, the V gene TRBV13; the match to TRBD2 covers 7 bases. V lost 4 bases and J lost 0; bases outside the gene matches: 8. This CDR3 is built from 17 residues. Germline loops: CDR1 PRHDT, CDR2 FYEKMQ (reference sequence). As DNA, the CDR3 is TGTGCCAGCAGCTCTACTAGCGAAGTTACGAACACCGGGGAGCTGTTTTTT. Translating it yields CASSSTSEVTNTGELFF.

This chain links TRBV28 with TRBJ2-2; 7 bases are shared with TRBD2. The germline V gene encodes CDR1 MDHEN and CDR2 SYDVKM. V was pared by 3 bases and J by 5 bases, with 6 bases of the junction left unmatched. This CDR3 has 15 residues. CDR3 residues: CASSFGGEGTGELFF. In DNA, the CDR3 is TGTGCCAGCAGTTTTGGGGGGGAAGGAACCGGGGAGCTGTTTTTT.

This clone turned up a few times. The chain is built from TRBV5-6 and TRBJ1-2, with D unresolved. The V end lost 5 bases, the J end lost 5 bases, and 19 bases lay between the germline ends. The CDR3 extends over 15 amino acids. The germline gives CDR1 SGHDT, CDR2 YYEEEE. The CDR3 loop reads CASSSLYFTSYGYTF. CDR3 sequence (DNA): TGTGCCAGCAGTTCTCTCTATTTTACTTCTTATGGCTACACCTTC.

This clone came up a few times. V usage is TRBV4-3 and J usage is TRBJ2-3; maybe TRBD1 (6 bases). Between the trimmed V and J ends, which lost 3 bases and 2 bases, there was a span of 21 bases. The germline CDR1 and CDR2 sequences are LGHNA and YSLEER. This CDR3 spans 18 amino acids. The CDR3: CASSHGTGFGRFTDTQYF. The CDR3 region has the DNA TGCGCCAGCAGCCATGGAACAGGGTTTGGGCGCTTCACAGATACGCAGTATTTT.

This clone was picked up a small number of times. The V gene is TRBV7-2, the J gene TRBJ2-3, with TRBD2 matching 10 bases. The CDR3 runs to 17 residues. Trimming cost V 5 bases and J 2 bases; bases outside gene matches: 10. The germline V gene has CDR1 SGHTA and CDR2 FQGNSA. For the CDR3, the DNA is TGTGCCAGCAGCACCCGGCCTAGCGGGGGCCACACAGATACGCAGTATTTT. Protein product: CASSTRPSGGHTDTQYF. Looking up the rest from reference TRBV7-2 and TRBJ2-3 gives the full variable domain: GAGVSQSPSNKVTEKGKDVELRCDPISGHTALYWYRQSLGQGLEFLIYFQGNSAPDKSGLPSDRFSAERTGGSVSTLTIQRTQQEDSAVYLCASSTRPSGGHTDTQYFGPGTRLTVL.

This clone was observed a few times. The gene calls are TRBV5-1 and TRBJ2-7; 10 bases are shared with TRBD2. The CDR3 is 17 amino acids. Germline V gene lookup returns CDR1 SGHRS and CDR2 YFSETQ. Losses at the gene ends were 3 bases for V and 6 bases for J; bases not matched to a gene: 15. Here the CDR3 reads CASSWALAGGGRGEQYF. DNA of the CDR3: TGCGCCAGCAGCTGGGCTTTAGCGGGAGGAGGTCGTGGCGAGCAGTACTTC. The full variable domain, its missing parts supplied by reference TRBV5-1 and TRBJ2-7, is KAGVTQTPRYLIKTRGQQVTLSCSPISGHRSVSWYQQTPGQGLQFLFEYFSETQRNKGNFPGRFSGRQFSNSRSEMNVSTLELGDSALYLCASSWALAGGGRGEQYFGPGTRLTVT.

The sample holds a few counts of this clone. The V and J genes are TRBV29-1 and TRBJ2-3; no definite D call. CDR1 and CDR2 (germline): SQVTM, ANQGSEA. CDR3 size: 13 residues. V lost 3 bases and J lost 0, with 7 bases in between. In DNA form, the CDR3 reads TGCAGCGTTGACAGCGCTAGCACAGATACGCAGTATTTT. This codes for CSVDSASTDTQYF.

This clone was counted a few times. J is TRBJ2-7 and V is TRBV11-2, with TRBD2 as a possible D gene (5 bases). CDR1 is SGHAT and CDR2 is FQNNGV in the germline V gene. CDR3 length equals 14 residues. V lost 1 base to trimming and J lost 3 bases, with 10 bases between them. CDR3 sequence: CASSLADGGYEQYF. CDR3 DNA: TGTGCCAGCAGCTTAGCGGACGGAGGCTACGAGCAGTACTTC. The full variable domain, completed using reference TRBV11-2 and TRBJ2-7, is EAGVAQSPRYKIIEKRQSVAFWCNPISGHATLYWYQQILGQGPKLLIQFQNNGVVDDSQLPKDRFSAERLKGVDSTLKIQPAKLEDSAVYLCASSLADGGYEQYFGPGTRLTVT.

V usage is TRBV7-9 and J usage is TRBJ2-7; 7 positions agree with TRBD1. The CDR3 runs 15 residues. Germline CDR1 is SEHNR and CDR2 is FQNEAQ (reference sequence). Losses at the gene ends were 5 bases for V and 5 bases for J; bases not matched to a gene: 12. The CDR3 region is CASSPQTGSHHEQYF. CDR3 bases: TGTGCCAGCAGCCCGCAGACAGGGAGTCATCACGAGCAGTACTTC.